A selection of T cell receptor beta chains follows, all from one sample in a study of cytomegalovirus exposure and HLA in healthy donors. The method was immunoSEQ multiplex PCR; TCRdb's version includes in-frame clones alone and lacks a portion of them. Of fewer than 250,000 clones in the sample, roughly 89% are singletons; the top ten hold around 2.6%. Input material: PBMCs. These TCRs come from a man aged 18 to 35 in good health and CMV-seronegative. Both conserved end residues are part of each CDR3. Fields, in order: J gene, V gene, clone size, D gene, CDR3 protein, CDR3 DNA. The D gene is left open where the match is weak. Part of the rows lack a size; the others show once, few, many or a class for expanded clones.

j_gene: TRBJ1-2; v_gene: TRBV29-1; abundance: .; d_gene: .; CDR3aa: CSVAGGGGYGYTF; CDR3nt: TGCAGCGTTGCGGGGGGCGGAGGCTATGGCTACACCTTC
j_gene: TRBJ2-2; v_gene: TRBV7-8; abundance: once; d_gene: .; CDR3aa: CASSLAVASPTGELFF; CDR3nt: TGTGCCAGCAGCTTAGCGGTGGCCAGTCCAACCGGGGAGCTGTTTTTT
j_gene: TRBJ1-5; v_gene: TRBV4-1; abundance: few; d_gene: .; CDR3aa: CASSQEGLSQPQHF; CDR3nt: TGCGCCAGCAGCCAAGAGGGCCTTAGTCAGCCCCAGCATTTT
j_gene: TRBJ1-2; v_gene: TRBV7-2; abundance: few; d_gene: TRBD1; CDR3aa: CASSLRGDSYGYTF; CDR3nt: TGTGCCAGCAGCTTAAGAGGGGACAGCTATGGCTACACCTTC
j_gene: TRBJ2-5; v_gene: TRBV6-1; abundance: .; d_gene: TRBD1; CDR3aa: CASSVGTGGWETQYF; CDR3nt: TGTGCCAGCAGTGTAGGGACAGGGGGCTGGGAGACCCAGTACTTC
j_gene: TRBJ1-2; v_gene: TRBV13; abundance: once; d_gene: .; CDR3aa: CASSLGGYGYTF; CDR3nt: TGTGCCAGCAGCTTGGGGGGGTATGGCTACACCTTC
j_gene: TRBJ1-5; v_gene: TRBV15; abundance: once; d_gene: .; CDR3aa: CATSRDQGLNQPQHF; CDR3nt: TGTGCCACCAGCAGAGACCAGGGGTTAAATCAGCCCCAGCATTTT
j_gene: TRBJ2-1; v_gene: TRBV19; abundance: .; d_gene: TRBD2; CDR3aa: CASSIYPLAGGYNEQFF; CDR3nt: TGTGCCAGTAGTATTTACCCCCTAGCGGGGGGGTACAATGAGCAGTTCTTC
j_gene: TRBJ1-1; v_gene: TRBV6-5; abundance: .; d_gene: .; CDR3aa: CASSKLGGVEAFF; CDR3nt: TGTGCCAGCAGTAAATTGGGAGGGGTGGAAGCTTTCTTT
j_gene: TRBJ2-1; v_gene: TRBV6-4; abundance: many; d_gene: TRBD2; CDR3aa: CASSDLAGAGNEQFF; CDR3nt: TGTGCCAGCAGTGACTTAGCGGGGGCGGGGAATGAGCAGTTCTTC
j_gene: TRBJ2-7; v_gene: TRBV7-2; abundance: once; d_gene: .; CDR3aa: CASSLGTGSVYEQYF; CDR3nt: TGTGCCAGCAGCTTAGGGACCGGTAGCGTCTACGAGCAGTACTTC
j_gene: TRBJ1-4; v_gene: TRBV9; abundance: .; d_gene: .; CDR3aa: CASSLRAGANEKLFF; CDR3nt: .
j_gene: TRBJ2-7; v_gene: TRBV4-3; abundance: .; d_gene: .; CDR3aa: CASSQEARTYEQYF; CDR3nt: TGCGCCAGCAGCCAAGAGGCCAGGACCTACGAGCAGTACTTC
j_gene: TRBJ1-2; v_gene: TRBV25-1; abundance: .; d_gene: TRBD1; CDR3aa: CASTASGQGLYGYTF; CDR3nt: TGTGCCAGCACCGCCTCGGGACAGGGGCTCTATGGCTACACCTTC
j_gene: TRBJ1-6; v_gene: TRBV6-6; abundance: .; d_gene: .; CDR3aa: CASRELKAPLHF; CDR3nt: TGTGCCAGCAGAGAACTTAAAGCACCCCTCCACTTT
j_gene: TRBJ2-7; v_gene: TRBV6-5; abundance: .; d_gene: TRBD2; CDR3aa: CASSSPGLAGYEQYF; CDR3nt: TGTGCCAGCAGTTCGCCGGGACTAGCGGGATACGAGCAGTACTTC
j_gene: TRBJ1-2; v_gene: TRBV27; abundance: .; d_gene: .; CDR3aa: CASSFDSLYGYTF; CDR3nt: TGTGCCAGCAGTTTCGACAGTTTATATGGCTACACCTTC
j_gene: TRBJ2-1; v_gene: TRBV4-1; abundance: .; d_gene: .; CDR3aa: CASSQVTGVSEQFF; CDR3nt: TGCGCCAGCAGCCAAGTGACGGGTGTGAGTGAGCAGTTCTTC
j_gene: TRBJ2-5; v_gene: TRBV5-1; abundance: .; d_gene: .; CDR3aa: CASSLVASSRETQYF; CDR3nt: TGCGCCAGCAGCTTGGTAGCTAGCTCAAGGGAGACCCAGTACTTC
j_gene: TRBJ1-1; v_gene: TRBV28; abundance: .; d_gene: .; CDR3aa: CASSFSSGLNTEAFF; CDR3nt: TGTGCCAGCAGTTTTAGTTCGGGACTCAACACTGAAGCTTTCTTT
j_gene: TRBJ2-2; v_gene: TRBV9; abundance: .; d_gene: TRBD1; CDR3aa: CASSVYPGTGKTGELFF; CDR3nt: TGTGCCAGCAGCGTATACCCCGGGACAGGGAAGACCGGGGAGCTGTTTTTT
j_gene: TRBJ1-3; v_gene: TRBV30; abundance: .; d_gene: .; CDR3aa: CAWSVTLGGTIYF; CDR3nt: TGTGCCTGGAGTGTGACTCTCGGGGGCACCATATATTTT
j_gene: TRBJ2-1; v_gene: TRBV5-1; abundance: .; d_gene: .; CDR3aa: CASSLLTVLSPKVYSYNEQFF; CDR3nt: TGCGCCAGCAGCTTACTGACTGTCCTTTCCCCCAAGGTGTATTCCTACAATGAGCAGTTCTTC
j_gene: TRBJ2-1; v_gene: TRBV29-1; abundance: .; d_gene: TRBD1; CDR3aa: CSVDRDRGHNEQFF; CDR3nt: TGCAGCGTTGACCGGGACAGGGGCCACAATGAGCAGTTCTTC
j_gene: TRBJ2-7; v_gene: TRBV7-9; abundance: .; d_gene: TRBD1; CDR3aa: CASSTSQGAASYEQYF; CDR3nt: TGTGCCAGCAGCACCTCACAGGGGGCAGCCTCCTACGAGCAGTACTTC
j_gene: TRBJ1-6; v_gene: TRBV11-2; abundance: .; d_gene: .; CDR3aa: CASSLAVNNSPLHF; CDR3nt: TGTGCCAGCAGCTTGGCTGTCAATAATTCACCCCTCCACTTT
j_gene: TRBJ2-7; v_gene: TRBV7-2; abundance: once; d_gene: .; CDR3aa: CASSLGLDPIYEQYF; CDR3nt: TGTGCCAGCAGCTTAGGACTAGACCCCATCTACGAGCAGTACTTC
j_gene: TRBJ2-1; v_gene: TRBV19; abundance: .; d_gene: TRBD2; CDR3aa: CASSMRKAGVSYEQFF; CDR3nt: TGTGCCAGTAGTATGCGGAAGGCGGGAGTTTCTTATGAGCAGTTCTTC
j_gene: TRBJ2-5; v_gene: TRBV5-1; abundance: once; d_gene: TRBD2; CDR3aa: CASSSSGRAGETQYF; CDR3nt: TGCGCCAGCAGCTCTAGCGGGAGGGCTGGGGAGACCCAGTACTTC
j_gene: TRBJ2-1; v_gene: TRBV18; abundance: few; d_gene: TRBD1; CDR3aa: CASSPGQGSSNEQFF; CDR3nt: TGTGCCAGCTCACCGGGACAGGGGTCGTCCAATGAGCAGTTCTTC
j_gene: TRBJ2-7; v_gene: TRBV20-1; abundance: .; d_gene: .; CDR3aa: CSAGEAYEQYF; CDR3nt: TGCAGTGCTGGGGAGGCCTACGAGCAGTACTTC
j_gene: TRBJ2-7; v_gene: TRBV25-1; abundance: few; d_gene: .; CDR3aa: CASSGGREQYF; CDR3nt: TGTGCCAGCAGTGGAGGGCGAGAGCAGTACTTC
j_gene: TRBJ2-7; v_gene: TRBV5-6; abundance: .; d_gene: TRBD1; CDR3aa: CASSFYAGGGAQYF; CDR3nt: TGTGCCAGCAGCTTTTACGCAGGGGGTGGTGCGCAGTACTTC
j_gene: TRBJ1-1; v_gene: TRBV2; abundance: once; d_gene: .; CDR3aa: CASTEVNTEAFF; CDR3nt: TGTGCCAGCACAGAGGTGAACACTGAAGCTTTCTTT
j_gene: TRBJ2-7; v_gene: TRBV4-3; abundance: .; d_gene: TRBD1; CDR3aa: CASSQGDRTGGAEQYF; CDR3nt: TGCGCCAGCAGCCAAGGGGATCGGACAGGGGGCGCCGAGCAGTACTTC
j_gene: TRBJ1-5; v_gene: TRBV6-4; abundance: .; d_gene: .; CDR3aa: CASSDSSQVLSQPQHF; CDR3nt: TGTGCCAGCAGTGACTCCTCCCAGGTTTTGAGTCAGCCCCAGCATTTT
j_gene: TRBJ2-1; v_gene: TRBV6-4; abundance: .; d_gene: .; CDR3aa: CASSRDSTNEQFF; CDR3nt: TGTGCCAGCAGTCGGGACTCCACCAATGAGCAGTTCTTC
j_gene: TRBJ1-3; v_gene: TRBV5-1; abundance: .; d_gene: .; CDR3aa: CASSLGPRSSGNTIYF; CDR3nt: TGCGCCAGCAGCTTGGGGCCCCGGAGCTCTGGAAACACCATATATTTT
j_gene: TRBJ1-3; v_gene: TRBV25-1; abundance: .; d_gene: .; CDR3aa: CASSDYSGNTIYF; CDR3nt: TGTGCCAGCAGTGATTACTCTGGAAACACCATATATTTT
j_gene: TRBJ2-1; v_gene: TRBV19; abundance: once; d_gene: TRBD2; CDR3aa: CASSRGLAGERGLNEQFF; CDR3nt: TGTGCCAGTAGTCGGGGACTAGCGGGAGAACGTGGGCTCAATGAGCAGTTCTTC
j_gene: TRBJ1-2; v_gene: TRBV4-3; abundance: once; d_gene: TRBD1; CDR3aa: CASSQEAHRGKRNYGYTF; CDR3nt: TGCGCCAGCAGCCAAGAGGCACACAGGGGGAAAAGGAACTATGGCTACACCTTC
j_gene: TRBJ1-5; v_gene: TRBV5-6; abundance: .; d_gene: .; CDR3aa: CASSLAAEVLRQPQHF; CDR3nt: TGTGCCAGCAGCTTGGCCGCTGAGGTCCTTAGACAGCCCCAGCATTTT
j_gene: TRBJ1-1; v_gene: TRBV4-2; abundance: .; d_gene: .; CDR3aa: CASSQVEAGNTEAFF; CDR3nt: TGTGCCAGCAGCCAAGTGGAGGCAGGGAACACTGAAGCTTTCTTT
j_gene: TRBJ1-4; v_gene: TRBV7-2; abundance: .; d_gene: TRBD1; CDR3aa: CASSLRQGDEKLFF; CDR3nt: TGTGCCAGCAGCTTGCGGCAGGGGGATGAAAAACTGTTTTTT
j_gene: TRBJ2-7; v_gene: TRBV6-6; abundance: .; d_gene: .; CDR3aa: CASTGTQGGEQYF; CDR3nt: TGTGCCAGCACCGGGACCCAAGGGGGCGAGCAGTACTTC
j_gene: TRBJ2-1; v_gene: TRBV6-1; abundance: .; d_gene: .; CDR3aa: CASSEGRSLSYNEQFF; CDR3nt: TGTGCCAGCAGTGAGGGGCGATCGCTTAGCTACAATGAGCAGTTCTTC
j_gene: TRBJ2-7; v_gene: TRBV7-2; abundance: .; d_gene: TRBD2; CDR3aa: CASSSGTSYYEQYF; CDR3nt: TGTGCCAGCAGCTCAGGGACTAGCTACTACGAGCAGTACTTC
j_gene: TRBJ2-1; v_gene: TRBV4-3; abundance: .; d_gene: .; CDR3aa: CASSQDFLGLRLLYNEQFF; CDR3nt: TGCGCCAGCAGCCAGGATTTTCTTGGACTCAGACTTCTTTACAATGAGCAGTTCTTC
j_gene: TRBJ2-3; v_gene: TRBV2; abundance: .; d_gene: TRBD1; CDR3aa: CASSGTGVLTDTQYF; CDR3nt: TGTGCCAGCAGTGGGACAGGGGTTCTCACAGATACGCAGTATTTT
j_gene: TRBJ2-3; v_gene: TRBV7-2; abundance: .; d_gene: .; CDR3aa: CASSPGTGTDTQYF; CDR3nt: TGTGCCAGCAGTCCCGGGACTGGGACAGATACGCAGTATTTT